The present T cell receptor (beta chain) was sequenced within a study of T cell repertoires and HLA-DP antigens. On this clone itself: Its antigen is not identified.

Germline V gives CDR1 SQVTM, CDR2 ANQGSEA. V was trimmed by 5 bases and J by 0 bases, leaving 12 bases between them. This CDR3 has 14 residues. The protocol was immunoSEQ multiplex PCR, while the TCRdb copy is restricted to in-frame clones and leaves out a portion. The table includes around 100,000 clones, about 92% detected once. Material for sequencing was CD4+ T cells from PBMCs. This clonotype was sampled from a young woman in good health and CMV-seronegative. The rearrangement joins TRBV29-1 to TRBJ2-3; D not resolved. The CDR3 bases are TGCAGCGTTAGACAATTAACTAGCACAGATACGCAGTATTTT. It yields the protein CSVRQLTSTDTQYF.